This T cell receptor beta chain was recorded in a study of cytomegalovirus exposure and HLA in healthy donors. Study details: The roughly 120 validation repertoires, a later analysis reported, used the same platform as the approximately 730 repertoires from the first cohort. Notes on the study in general: With high specificity and sensitivity, the classifier reportedly diagnosed cytomegalovirus status. There were some 150 TCR beta chains listed as cytomegalovirus-associated.

Details on this clone: Its cognate antigen is unknown.

Clones were sequenced by immunoSEQ multiplex PCR, and TCRdb holds only the in-frame ones, with some missing. The data show approximately 220,000 clones, 75% to 95% seen once. V was clipped by 4 bases and J by 6 bases, with 13 bases between them. There are 13 residues in the CDR3. The V gene's germline CDR1 is MDHEN and CDR2 SYDVKM. The donors were members of the roughly 130-subject validation cohort (separate from the roughly 700-subject first cohort). This sequence originates from a young woman in good health and CMV-seronegative. Source material: PBMCs. The gene calls are TRBV28 and TRBJ2-7; D is possibly TRBD2 (5 bases). The CDR3 protein is CASSSRVGGEQYF. CDR3 DNA: TGTGCCAGCAGTTCAAGGGTCGGAGGCGAGCAGTACTTC.